This TCR beta chain was captured in a study of blood T cell repertoires in COVID-19. As for the study in general: Sites across the United States, Italy and Spain contributed samples from acute and convalescent COVID-19. In each case, the material was cDNA or gDNA derived from T cells, B-cell-depleted T cells, or PBMCs.

The V gene's germline CDR1 is SNHLY and CDR2 FYNNEI. V lost 4 bases and J 9 bases, leaving 10 bases between the germline ends. The CDR3 consists of 12 residues. Only one count was recorded for this clone. Methods used by the authors: For nucleated cells, counts were estimated from reference gene primer amplification. Measured with immunoSEQ multiplex PCR; TCRdb has only the in-frame clones, and not every one. The DNA gave D and trimming, while V, J and clone size come from that table. The sample holds 220,000 or so clones, less than 85% seen once. Input material: peripheral blood. The chain is built from TRBV2 and TRBJ2-1; D gene uncertain. The TCR comes from a woman in her sixties or seventies with acute or convalescent COVID-19. CDR3 in amino acids: CASSARLFEQFF. The CDR3 DNA reads as TGTGCCAGCAGTGCCCGTCTCTTTGAGCAGTTCTTC.